The sequence of this T cell receptor beta chain was determined in a study of radiation and T cells in renal cell carcinoma. Only in-frame clones appear in the TCRdb table, and some are missing; sequencing was by immunoSEQ multiplex PCR. The sample records around 170,000 clones, 88% being singletons. V was shortened by 5 bases and J by 11 bases, with 15 bases between the two germline ends. Germline V CDR1 and CDR2: MNHEY, SVGAGI. The CDR3 has 12 amino acids. The sample's time point: blood 4 weeks post-SBRT, at nephrectomy. Specified treatment: 15 Gy SBRT to primary tumor, nephrectomy 4 weeks later. Nephrectomy followed 15 Gy stereotactic body radiation by 4 weeks.

The sample in question was blood, obtained from a patient whose treatment included radiotherapy and nephrectomy. The receptor comes from a woman between 45 and 65 years old with renal cell carcinoma. The chain couples TRBV6-5 to TRBJ1-1; D remains ambiguous. CDR3 residues: CASSKPRHGAFF. Here the CDR3 DNA reads TGTGCCAGCAGTAAGCCCCGCCACGGGGCTTTCTTT.